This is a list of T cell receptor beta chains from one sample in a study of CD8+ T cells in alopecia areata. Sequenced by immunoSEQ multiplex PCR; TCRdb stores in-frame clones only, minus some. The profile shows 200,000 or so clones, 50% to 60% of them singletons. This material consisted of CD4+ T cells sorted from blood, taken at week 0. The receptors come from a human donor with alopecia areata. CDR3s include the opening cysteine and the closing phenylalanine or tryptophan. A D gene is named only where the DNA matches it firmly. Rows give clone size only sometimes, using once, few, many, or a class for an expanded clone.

CDR3nt: TGCGCCAGCATGTTGGAAAGCAGCTCCTACGAGCAGTACTTC; CDR3aa: CASMLESSSYEQYF; j_gene: TRBJ2-7; abundance: NA; v_gene: TRBV5-1; d_gene: NA
CDR3nt: TGCGCCAGCAGCCAAGTAGATAGATTCCTCCACACTGAAGCTTTCTTT; CDR3aa: CASSQVDRFLHTEAFF; j_gene: TRBJ1-1; abundance: NA; v_gene: TRBV4-1; d_gene: NA
CDR3nt: TGTGCCAGCAGCTTGGCGGGAGGGCCGGGCCAAGAGACCCAGTACTTC; CDR3aa: CASSLAGGPGQETQYF; j_gene: TRBJ2-5; abundance: NA; v_gene: TRBV5-6; d_gene: TRBD2
CDR3nt: TGCGCCAGCAGCGCTCGGACCATGAACACTGAAGCTTTCTTT; CDR3aa: CASSARTMNTEAFF; j_gene: TRBJ1-1; abundance: few; v_gene: TRBV5-1; d_gene: NA
CDR3nt: TGTGCCAGCGGGTTAGCGGTAGCCAAAAACATTCAGTACTTC; CDR3aa: CASGLAVAKNIQYF; j_gene: TRBJ2-4; abundance: NA; v_gene: TRBV2; d_gene: NA
CDR3nt: TGCGCCAGCAGCCATGGGGTGGCTAGCGGGAGGACCATCTACGAGCAGTACTTC; CDR3aa: CASSHGVASGRTIYEQYF; j_gene: TRBJ2-7; abundance: few; v_gene: TRBV4-1; d_gene: TRBD2
CDR3nt: TGTGCCAGCAGCCTCAGCGGAAATACGCAGTATTTT; CDR3aa: CASSLSGNTQYF; j_gene: TRBJ2-3; abundance: few; v_gene: TRBV7-9; d_gene: NA
CDR3nt: TGTGCCAGCAGCTTTTATGGCAGTAATAATTCACCCCTCCACTTT; CDR3aa: CASSFYGSNNSPLHF; j_gene: TRBJ1-6; abundance: NA; v_gene: TRBV5-4; d_gene: NA
CDR3nt: TGTGCCAGCAGCCAAGATCCCGGGGGTCGCACAGATACGCAGTATTTT; CDR3aa: CASSQDPGGRTDTQYF; j_gene: TRBJ2-3; abundance: few; v_gene: TRBV4-2; d_gene: NA
CDR3nt: TGTGCCAGCAGCTTACGGCAGGTCTACGAGCAGTACTTC; CDR3aa: CASSLRQVYEQYF; j_gene: TRBJ2-7; abundance: NA; v_gene: TRBV11-2; d_gene: NA
CDR3nt: TGCGCCAGCAGCTCACACCTAACAGGGGTAGACATTCAGTACTTC; CDR3aa: CASSSHLTGVDIQYF; j_gene: TRBJ2-4; abundance: NA; v_gene: TRBV5-1; d_gene: TRBD1
CDR3nt: TGCGCCAGCAGCTTAGATTGGGGGCTCGATGAGACCCAGTACTTC; CDR3aa: CASSLDWGLDETQYF; j_gene: TRBJ2-5; abundance: NA; v_gene: TRBV5-1; d_gene: NA
CDR3nt: TGTGCCAGCAGCTTAGGGCGGGGGGACTCCTACGAGCAGTACTTC; CDR3aa: CASSLGRGDSYEQYF; j_gene: TRBJ2-7; abundance: NA; v_gene: TRBV7-2; d_gene: TRBD2
CDR3nt: TGTGCCAGCAGCCTAGACGCGGTCCCCTACGAGCAGTACTTC; CDR3aa: CASSLDAVPYEQYF; j_gene: TRBJ2-7; abundance: NA; v_gene: TRBV6-5; d_gene: NA
CDR3nt: TGTGCCAGCAGTGACGACCGCAACTATGGCTACACCTTC; CDR3aa: CASSDDRNYGYTF; j_gene: TRBJ1-2; abundance: NA; v_gene: TRBV2; d_gene: NA
CDR3nt: TGTGCCAGCAGTGTTATCATCAGGGGAACCGGGGAGCTGTTTTTT; CDR3aa: CASSVIIRGTGELFF; j_gene: TRBJ2-2; abundance: NA; v_gene: TRBV2; d_gene: NA
CDR3nt: TGTGCCTGGAAGGTTCGAGGGGAAGCTTTCTTT; CDR3aa: CAWKVRGEAFF; j_gene: TRBJ1-1; abundance: NA; v_gene: TRBV30; d_gene: NA
CDR3nt: TGTGCCAGCAGCTTAGTTCGAGTAGATACGCAGTATTTT; CDR3aa: CASSLVRVDTQYF; j_gene: TRBJ2-3; abundance: NA; v_gene: TRBV7-9; d_gene: NA
CDR3nt: TGCAGCGTTGCGAAGGGCTATGGCTACACCTTC; CDR3aa: CSVAKGYGYTF; j_gene: TRBJ1-2; abundance: NA; v_gene: TRBV29-1; d_gene: NA
CDR3nt: TGTGCCTGGATGAGGAGAGACCTACTGGACACTGAAGCTTTCTTT; CDR3aa: CAWMRRDLLDTEAFF; j_gene: TRBJ1-1; abundance: NA; v_gene: TRBV30; d_gene: NA
CDR3nt: TGTGCCAGCAGCTTTAGGAGGGGGCTTCTCTACGAGCAGTACTTC; CDR3aa: CASSFRRGLLYEQYF; j_gene: TRBJ2-7; abundance: once; v_gene: TRBV11-2; d_gene: NA
CDR3nt: TGTGCCTGGAGTGTGGGGACCCGCTCGAATACGCAGTATTTT; CDR3aa: CAWSVGTRSNTQYF; j_gene: TRBJ2-3; abundance: few; v_gene: TRBV30; d_gene: NA
CDR3nt: TGCAGCGTTGGACAGGGGGCTTGGGAGCAGTACTTC; CDR3aa: CSVGQGAWEQYF; j_gene: TRBJ2-7; abundance: few; v_gene: TRBV29-1; d_gene: TRBD1